What follows are 17 T cell receptor beta chains derived from one specimen sequenced in a study of response to subunit inactivated influenza vaccine. TCRdb processed the RT-PCR reads anew with MiXCR; each CDR3 protein has one entry. Seen here are some 550,000 distinct CDR3 sequences, under 25% observed once, and the top ten hold 2.5% to 3%. This same sample was also part of a study on T cells expressing NK-cell markers. That work contributes: Generation of TCR beta cDNA was performed by 5'RACE template switching incorporating UMIs.

The starting material was CD4+ T cells sorted from PBMCs, obtained approximately 13 days after vaccination. The receptors shown here come from a man aged 50-60 years who received an inactivated influenza vaccine.

This clonotype was seen at least ten times. The J gene is TRBJ2-2, the V gene TRBV5-1, with D unresolved. The ends were cut back, 0 bases at V and 11 bases at J, with 5 bases in the middle. Germline CDR1 is SGHRS and CDR2 is YFSETQ. The CDR3 runs 11 residues. The chain's CDR3 is CASSLGPELFF. The CDR3, as DNA: TGCGCCAGCAGCTTGGGACCTGAGCTGTTTTTT.

The sample holds one count of this clonotype. The chain combines TRBV7-8 with TRBJ2-3; D is ambiguous. CDR1 is SGHVS and CDR2 is FQNEAQ in the germline V gene. The CDR3 sequence is 14 residues long. V was clipped by 9 bases and J by 2 bases, with 15 bases between them. In DNA form, the CDR3 reads TGTGCCAGTGATGGATCGGTTATCACAGATACGCAGTATTTT. It yields the protein CASDGSVITDTQYF. Filled out from reference TRBV7-8 and TRBJ2-3, the complete variable domain reads GAGVSQSPRYKVAKRGQDVALRCDPISGHVSLFWYQQALGQGPEFLTYFQNEAQLDKSGLPSDRFFAERPEGSVSTLKIQRTQQEDSAVYLCASDGSVITDTQYFGPGTRLTVL.

This chain joins TRBV5-6 and TRBJ2-3; D assignment may be TRBD1 or TRBD2 (5 bases each). V was trimmed by 3 bases and J by 4 bases, leaving 12 bases between them. Germline V CDR1 and CDR2: SGHDT, YYEEEE. The CDR3 has 14 amino acids. CDR3 sequence: CASSSGPRPDTQYF. CDR3 DNA sequence: TGTGCCAGCAGCTCGGGACCGCGTCCAGATACGCAGTATTTT.

A few counts support this clonotype. The V and J genes are TRBV28 and TRBJ2-1, with 10 bases that match TRBD1. CDR3 length equals 15 residues. V was clipped by 6 bases and J by 0 bases; unmatched bases: 2. CDR1 is MDHEN, CDR2 SYDVKM, per germline. For the CDR3, the DNA is TGTGCCAGCAGGGGACAGGGGATCTCCTACAATGAGCAGTTCTTC. It translates to CASRGQGISYNEQFF.

This clonotype showed up many times. V usage is TRBV30 and J usage is TRBJ2-1; D is uncertain. This CDR3 is 13 amino acids long. Trimming cost V 3 bases and J 4 bases, with 10 bases left between them. Per germline, CDR1 GTSNPN and CDR2 SVGIG (reference sequence). The CDR3 sequence: CAWRRKGYNEQFF. CDR3 in DNA: TGTGCCTGGAGACGTAAGGGATACAATGAGCAGTTCTTC.

This clonotype was detected a few times. The chain joins TRBV7-9 to TRBJ2-3; D could derive from TRBD1 or TRBD2 (5 bases each). Germline V gene data show CDR1 as SEHNR and CDR2 as FQNEAQ (reference sequence). The CDR3 is made up of 14 amino acids. Trimming removed 0 bases at V and 6 bases at J, with 10 bases between. Written as DNA, the CDR3 is TGTGCCAGCAGCTTAGCCGGGACGGGGGATACGCAGTATTTT. Its translation is CASSLAGTGDTQYF.

This clonotype turned up a few times. V usage is TRBV7-9 and J usage is TRBJ1-2; D call uncertain. The CDR3 contains 13 residues. Trimming took off 5 bases at V and 6 bases at J, with 13 bases between the two ends. Looked up from germline, CDR1 is SEHNR and CDR2 is FQNEAQ (reference sequence). CDR3 region: CASSLVGEDGYTF. The CDR3, as DNA: TGTGCCAGCAGCCTCGTCGGGGAGGATGGCTACACCTTC.

With regard to this clonotype: One end of the junction does not line up with germline, which may come from a read error. The chain joins TRBV5-1 to TRBJ2-3; 7 nucleotides agree with TRBD1. CDR3 length: 15 amino acids. CDR1 and CDR2 (germline): SGHRS, YFSETQ. The CDR3 reads CASSLTGVLTGTQYF. Written as DNA, the CDR3 is TGCGCCAGCAGCTTGACAGGGGTTCTCACAGGTACGCAGTATTTT.

This clonotype was detected a few times. The chain has TRBV7-2 and TRBJ2-7, with D tentatively TRBD1 (6 bases). Deletions cut 7 bases from V and 6 bases from J, with 22 bases between. Per the germline V gene, CDR1 is SGHTA and CDR2 is FQGNSA. The CDR3 extends over 15 amino acids. Written as DNA, the CDR3 is TGTGCCAGCAACAAGGCTGGGCAGGGGTTTGTCGAGCAGTACTTC. Amino acid sequence: CASNKAGQGFVEQYF.

A single count supports this clonotype. The J gene is TRBJ2-6, the V gene TRBV6-1, with D possibly being TRBD2 (5 bases). Germline-derived CDR1 and CDR2 are MNHNS and SASEGT. Trimming took off 6 bases at V and 3 bases at J, with 12 bases between the two ends. The CDR3 has 15 residues. The CDR3 nucleotides read TGTGCCAGCAGGGGAGTTCGGGTTGGGGCCAACGTCCTGACTTTC. Its translation is CASRGVRVGANVLTF.

This clonotype has at least ten counts. The chain uses TRBV5-1 and TRBJ2-2, with D possibly TRBD1 on 6 matching bases. In germline, CDR1 is SGHRS, CDR2 YFSETQ. CDR3 length equals 15 residues. The V end was cut by 4 bases, the J end by 6 bases, with 16 bases between. The CDR3 region is CASSRPGASAGELFF. The CDR3 nucleotides are TGCGCCAGCAGCCGTCCAGGGGCTTCGGCCGGGGAGCTGTTTTTT.

Ten or more counts support this clonotype. J is TRBJ1-5 and V is TRBV20-1; 9 bases match TRBD1. CDR3 length: 16 amino acids. The junction had 5 bases not matched to a gene; V was cut back by 2 bases and J by 0 bases. Germline V gene data show CDR1 as DFQATT and CDR2 as SNEGSKA (reference sequence). CDR3 loop: CSARWGQGYSNQPQHF. DNA of the CDR3: TGCAGTGCTAGATGGGGACAGGGCTATAGCAATCAGCCCCAGCATTTT.

The chain carries TRBV20-1 and TRBJ2-2; 10 nucleotides agree with TRBD2. The CDR3 consists of 15 residues. Germline assignment: CDR1 DFQATT and CDR2 SNEGSKA (reference sequence). With 6 bases clipped from V and 2 bases from J, the junction kept 6 bases outside the gene matches. The CDR3 protein is CSARGLALNTGELFF. The CDR3, as DNA: TGCAGTGCCCGGGGACTAGCGCTTAACACCGGGGAGCTGTTTTTT.

This chain connects TRBV21-1 to TRBJ2-7; the listed D gene, TRBD2, was not tested against the DNA. TRBV21-1 is marked as a pseudogene. CDR3 length: 15 residues. CDR3 DNA: TGTGCCAGCAGCAGTGGCGGGGGGAGGGTGTACGAGCAGTACTTC. It specifies CASSSGGGRVYEQYF.

The chain carries TRBV6-4 and TRBJ2-3; the match to TRBD1 covers 8 bases. CDR3 length: 15 amino acids. The ends lost 2 bases at V and 6 bases at J; junction bases unmatched: 7. Germline assignment: CDR1 MRHNA and CDR2 SNTAGT. CDR3 in amino acids: CASSDGGQGADTQYF. The CDR3 DNA sequence: TGTGCCAGCAGTGACGGTGGGCAGGGGGCTGATACGCAGTATTTT.

This clonotype was counted between two and nine times. This chain joins TRBV19 and TRBJ1-5; the D is unclear. Germline V lookup: CDR1 LNHDA, CDR2 SQIVND (reference sequence). V dropped 2 bases and J dropped 3 bases, with 11 bases sitting between them. The CDR3 contains 15 residues. CDR3: CASSIIKGTNQPQHF. The CDR3 DNA reads as TGTGCCAGTAGTATAATAAAGGGAACCAATCAGCCCCAGCATTTT.

The chain uses TRBV15 and TRBJ2-3; perhaps D is TRBD1 or TRBD2 (5 bases each). The CDR3 is made up of 17 amino acids. Trimming removed 5 bases from V and 1 base from J, with 19 bases in between. The germline V gene encodes CDR1 LNHNV and CDR2 YYDKDF (reference sequence). The chain's CDR3 is CATSLISGGKRTDTQYF. CDR3 DNA: TGTGCCACCAGCCTCATCTCTGGGGGAAAACGCACAGATACGCAGTATTTT.